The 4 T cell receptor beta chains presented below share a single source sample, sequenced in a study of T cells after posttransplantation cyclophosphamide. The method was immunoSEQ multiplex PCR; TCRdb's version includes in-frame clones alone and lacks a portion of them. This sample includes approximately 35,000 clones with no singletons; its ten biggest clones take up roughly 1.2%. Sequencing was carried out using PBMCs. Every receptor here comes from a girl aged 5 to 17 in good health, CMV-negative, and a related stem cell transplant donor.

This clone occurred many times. Here the CDR3 reads CASCRGTGANVLTF. Written as DNA, the CDR3 is TGCGCCAGCTGCAGGGGTACCGGGGCCAACGTCCTGACTTTC. The chain has TRBV10-2 and TRBJ2-6; TRBD1 is a possible D gene (6 bases). The CDR3 totals 14 residues. Germline lookup yields CDR1 WSHSY and CDR2 SAAADI. V gave up 8 bases and J gave up 4 bases, with 12 bases separating them.

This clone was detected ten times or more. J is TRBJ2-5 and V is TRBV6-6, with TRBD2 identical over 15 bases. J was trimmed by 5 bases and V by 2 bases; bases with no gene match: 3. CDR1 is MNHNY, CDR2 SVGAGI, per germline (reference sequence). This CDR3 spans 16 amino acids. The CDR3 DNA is TGTGCCAGCAGTTACCGGACTAGCGGGAGGGGCGAGACCCAGTACTTC. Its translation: CASSYRTSGRGETQYF.

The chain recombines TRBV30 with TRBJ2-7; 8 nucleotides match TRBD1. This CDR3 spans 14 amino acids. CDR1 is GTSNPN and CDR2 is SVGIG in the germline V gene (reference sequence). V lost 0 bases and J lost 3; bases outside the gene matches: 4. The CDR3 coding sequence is TGTGCCTGGAGTGTTGACAGGGGCATCTACGAGCAGTACTTC. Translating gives CAWSVDRGIYEQYF.

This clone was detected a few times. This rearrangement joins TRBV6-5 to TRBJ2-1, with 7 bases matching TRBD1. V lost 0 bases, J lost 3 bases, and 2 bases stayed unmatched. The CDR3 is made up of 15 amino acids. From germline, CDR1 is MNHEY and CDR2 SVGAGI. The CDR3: CASSYSGGDYNEQFF. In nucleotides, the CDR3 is TGTGCCAGCAGTTACTCAGGGGGCGACTACAATGAGCAGTTCTTC.